The next 5 T cell receptor beta chains were all read from a single sample in a study of blood T cell repertoires in COVID-19. Some clones are missing from TCRdb's copy, which holds only in-frame ones; the method was immunoSEQ multiplex PCR. The sample has tens of thousands of clones, approximately 78% seen once. The specimen sequenced was peripheral blood. Receptors were obtained from a middle-aged man with active or convalescent COVID-19.

The chain has TRBV12-3 or TRBV12-4 and TRBJ1-1; possibly TRBD1 for D (5 bases). This CDR3 has 13 residues. The V end lost 3 bases, the J end lost 5 bases, and 10 bases lay between the germline ends. The CDR3 coding sequence is TGTGCCAGCAGTTTTCAGGGTAGAACTGAAGCTTTCTTT. The encoded protein is CASSFQGRTEAFF.

V gene TRBV3-1 (or the pseudogene TRBV3-2) combines with J gene TRBJ2-3; D is perhaps TRBD1 (5 bases). Germline CDR1 LGHDT, CDR2 YNNKEL (reference sequence). The CDR3 runs to 15 residues. Deletions cut 1 base from V and 3 bases from J, with 11 bases between. The CDR3 sequence is CASSQGGSWTDTQYF. Here the CDR3 DNA reads TGTGCCAGCAGCCAAGGGGGCAGTTGGACAGATACGCAGTATTTT.

V is TRBV7-2 and J is TRBJ1-6; D is perhaps TRBD1 (6 bases). The V and J ends lost 5 bases and 7 bases respectively, with 15 bases between them. There are 15 residues in the CDR3. Germline V CDR1 and CDR2: SGHTA, FQGNSA. The CDR3 nucleotides read TGTGCCAGCAGCCCCGTGGACAGTCTCAATTCACCCCTCCACTTT. Residues: CASSPVDSLNSPLHF.

A few counts support this clone. V usage is TRBV5-1 and J usage is TRBJ2-1; 14 nucleotides agree with TRBD2. With 4 bases clipped from V and 9 bases from J, the junction kept 9 bases outside the gene matches. CDR1 SGHRS and CDR2 YFSETQ come from the germline V gene. This CDR3 spans 16 amino acids. CDR3 residues: CASSRGLAGGVGEQFF. CDR3 bases: TGCGCCAGCAGCCGAGGACTAGCGGGGGGCGTAGGTGAGCAGTTCTTC.

The J gene is TRBJ1-6, the V gene TRBV10-2; unclear D gene. V dropped 4 bases and J dropped 7 bases, with 8 bases sitting between them. The CDR3 has 13 amino acids. CDR1 is WSHSY and CDR2 is SAAADI in the germline V gene. In DNA, the CDR3 is TGCGCCAGCAGTGGAGGCTCGAATTCACCCCTCCACTTT. It specifies CASSGGSNSPLHF.